These 28 T cell receptor beta chains share one sample of origin, sequenced in a study of T cell repertoires in aging, cancer and after chemotherapy. Amplification of TCR beta used genomic DNA extracted from peripheral blood. A mixed TRB-A/B primer pool amplified rearranged TRB by multiplex touch-down PCR. TCRdb passed the multiplex PCR reads through MiXCR, listing each CDR3 protein once. The sample shows under 2,500 distinct CDR3 sequences, 30% to 40% of them seen only once. The sample taken for sequencing was blood. The receptors stem from a human donor with a solid tumor.

This chain connects TRBV5-1 to TRBJ1-2; TRBD1 is a possible D gene (5 bases). Germline CDR1 and CDR2: SGHRS and YFSETQ. This CDR3 contains 13 residues. The V and J ends lost 7 bases and 0 bases respectively, with 10 bases between them. The CDR3 loop reads CASSQGTNYGYTF. DNA of the CDR3: TGCGCCAGCTCGCAGGGAACTAACTATGGCTACACCTTC. The full variable domain, with the rest looked up from reference TRBV5-1 and TRBJ1-2, is KAGVTQTPRYLIKTRGQQVTLSCSPISGHRSVSWYQQTPGQGLQFLFEYFSETQRNKGNFPGRFSGRQFSNSRSEMNVSTLELGDSALYLCASSQGTNYGYTFGSGTRLTVV.

By sample fraction, this clonotype is large. The chain combines TRBV11-3 with TRBJ2-1; 11 nucleotides agree with TRBD2. The CDR3 sequence is 19 residues long. V shed 1 base and J 7 bases; nucleotides not matched to a gene: 15. CDR1 is SGHNT, CDR2 YENEEA, per germline. This CDR3 is CASSLGGASGRFRANEQFF. In DNA form, the CDR3 reads TGTGCCAGCAGCTTAGGCGGGGCTAGCGGGAGGTTTAGGGCGAATGAGCAGTTCTTC.

Of note for this clonotype: This may be a read error: a much more frequent sequence differs by one nucleotide. The chain recombines TRBV11-3 with TRBJ2-1; no clear D gene. The V gene's germline CDR1 is SGHNT and CDR2 YENEEA. The CDR3 consists of 13 residues. The CDR3 DNA reads as TGTGCCAGCAGCTTAGTTCCCGGCAATAAGCAGTTCTTC. Its protein product is CASSLVPGNKQFF.

The J gene is TRBJ2-1, the V gene TRBV14, with 11 bases aligning to TRBD2. The V segment lost 1 base and the J segment 10 bases; nucleotides outside the gene matches: 6. This CDR3 has 15 residues. Germline V lookup: CDR1 SGHDN, CDR2 FVKESK. CDR3 DNA sequence: TGTGCCAGCAGCCAAGGACTAGCGGGGTTCTACGAGCAGTTCTTC. Encoded protein: CASSQGLAGFYEQFF.

The J gene is TRBJ2-5, the V gene TRBV5-1; TRBD2 agrees at 10 bases. Losses at the gene ends were 4 bases for V and 3 bases for J; bases not matched to a gene: 6. Germline lookup yields CDR1 SGHRS and CDR2 YFSETQ. CDR3 length equals 15 residues. The CDR3 DNA is TGCGCCAGCAGCGGTAGCGGGGGGACGAAAGAGACCCAGTACTTC. This codes for CASSGSGGTKETQYF.

This CDR3 reads CATLSKNTEAFF. The CDR3 DNA is TGTGCCACCCTTAGTAAGAACACTGAAGCTTTCTTT. V and J are TRBV24-1 and TRBJ1-1; D ambiguous. The CDR3 covers 12 residues. Germline values: CDR1 KGHDR, CDR2 SFDVKD. Trimming shortened V by 9 bases and J by 1 base, and 8 bases separated the two germline ends.

By share, this clonotype counts as medium-sized (0.01 to 0.1%). The V call is TRBV29-1, the J call TRBJ2-5; D not resolved. CDR3 length equals 11 residues. V lost 6 bases to trimming and J lost 4 bases, with 9 bases between them. CDR1 SQVTM and CDR2 ANQGSEA come from the germline V gene. CDR3 sequence (DNA): TGCAGCGTCCTCTTATTAGAGACCCAGTACTTC. Residues: CSVLLLETQYF.

Turning to this clonotype: Given a much more abundant clone one base away, this may be a read error. DNA for the CDR3: TGTGCCAGTAGACGTAGCGGGGACACCGGGGAGCTGTTTTTT. As protein: CASRRSGDTGELFF. V is TRBV19 and J is TRBJ2-2; 8 positions agree with TRBD2. Trimming removed 6 bases from V and 3 bases from J; junction bases left unmatched: 3. The CDR3 is 14 amino acids. CDR1 LNHDA and CDR2 SQIVND come from the germline V gene (reference sequence).

Turning to this clonotype: One junction end does not reproduce the germline sequence, and a read error may be involved. The J gene is TRBJ1-1, the V gene TRBV6-5; D unresolved. Per the germline V gene, CDR1 is MNHEY and CDR2 is SVGAGI. This CDR3 is built from 13 residues. The CDR3 DNA reads TGTGCCAGCAGTTACTCGAGGAACACTAAAGCTTTCTTT. Its translation: CASSYSRNTKAFF.

The gene calls are TRBV11-2 and TRBJ2-7, with 11 bases matching TRBD2. V gave up 5 bases and J gave up 5 bases; unmatched junction bases: 5. The CDR3 is made up of 14 amino acids. CDR1 is SGHAT, CDR2 FQNNGV, per germline. The chain's CDR3 is CASSLSGRAHEQYF. In DNA form, the CDR3 reads TGTGCCAGCAGCCTTAGCGGGAGGGCCCACGAGCAGTACTTC.

This CDR3 reads CASSYQRVTYNEQFF. Written as DNA, the CDR3 is TGTGCCAGCAGCTATCAGCGGGTCACCTACAATGAGCAGTTCTTC. This chain joins TRBV7-2 and TRBJ2-1, with a tentative D call TRBD2 (6 bases). The ends were cut back, 4 bases at V and 2 bases at J, with 12 bases in the middle. This CDR3 is built from 15 residues. Germline-derived CDR1 and CDR2 are SGHTA and FQGNSA.

This clonotype was seen only a few times. The chain joins TRBV6-5 to TRBJ2-7, with TRBD1 identical over 7 bases. The CDR3 totals 15 residues. J lost 1 base, V lost 2 bases, and 5 bases had no gene match. In germline, CDR1 is MNHEY, CDR2 SVGAGI. The CDR3 protein is CASSYTRQGSYEQYF. The CDR3 DNA sequence: TGTGCCAGCAGTTACACCCGACAGGGTTCCTACGAGCAGTACTTC.

This clonotype appeared a few times. V and J are TRBV19 and TRBJ1-1, with 10 bases lining up with TRBD1. Germline-derived CDR1 and CDR2 are LNHDA and SQIVND (reference sequence). The CDR3 is made up of 13 amino acids. Trimming took 8 bases from V and 5 from J; bases not matched to a gene: 5. The CDR3 nucleotides are TGTGCCAGTCGGGACAGGGGATTAACTGAAGCTTTCTTT. It specifies CASRDRGLTEAFF.

The gene calls are TRBV11-3 and TRBJ2-2; 7 bases agree with TRBD2. This CDR3 region has 18 residues. With V trimmed by 2 bases and J by 4 bases, 13 bases remained unmatched. Germline-derived CDR1 and CDR2 are SGHNT and YENEEA. The CDR3 coding sequence is TGTGCCAGCAGCTTAAGAACTAGCGCATCCCTGATCACCGGGGAGCTGTTTTTT. Its translation: CASSLRTSASLITGELFF.

V gene TRBV13 combines with J gene TRBJ1-5; D gene ambiguous. The germline V gene encodes CDR1 PRHDT and CDR2 FYEKMQ (reference sequence). The CDR3 covers 14 residues. V was trimmed by 3 bases and J by 5 bases, leaving 11 bases between them. CDR3 residues: CASSLEVSDQPQHF. The CDR3 DNA reads as TGTGCCAGCAGCTTGGAGGTGAGCGATCAGCCCCAGCATTTT.

This clonotype was seen more than once but under ten times. The chain links TRBV6-2 or TRBV6-3 to TRBJ1-5; D uncertain. Looked up from germline, CDR1 is MNHEY and CDR2 is SVGEGT. The CDR3 runs to 13 residues. V lost 2 bases to trimming and J lost 4 bases, with 6 bases between them. The CDR3 protein is CASSYGPNQPQHF. CDR3 coding DNA: TGTGCCAGCAGTTACGGGCCGAATCAGCCCCAGCATTTT.

This clonotype was found a few times. The chain has TRBV6-1 and TRBJ1-2; D is uncertain. The CDR3 loop spans 13 amino acids. V lost 4 bases and J lost 2, with 8 bases in between. Germline CDR1 reads MNHNS; CDR2 reads SASEGT. The CDR3 loop reads CASSVTDNYGYTF. The CDR3 DNA reads as TGTGCCAGCAGTGTTACTGACAACTATGGCTACACCTTC.

The count of this clonotype is one. The junction differs from germline at one of its ends, possibly a read error. The chain employs TRBV5-6 and TRBJ2-5, with D possibly being TRBD2 (6 bases). This CDR3 comprises 13 residues. Germline loops: CDR1 SGHDT, CDR2 YYEEEE. In DNA, the CDR3 is TGTGCCAGCAGCTTGGGACTAGAGTTGACCCAGCACTTC. Its protein is CASSLGLELTQHF.

This clonotype showed up just a few times. This chain connects TRBV29-1 to TRBJ1-1; D remains unclear. V was shortened by 4 bases and J by 5 bases, with 17 bases between the two germline ends. CDR1 is SQVTM and CDR2 is ANQGSEA in the germline V gene. The CDR3 has 14 residues. CDR3 in amino acids: CSVVTRAWGTEAFF. The CDR3, as DNA: TGCAGCGTTGTTACCCGGGCGTGGGGAACTGAAGCTTTCTTT.

J is TRBJ2-3 and V is TRBV20-1; 7 bases line up with TRBD1. J was trimmed by 4 bases and V by 5 bases; bases with no gene match: 3. The CDR3 runs 12 residues. Germline CDR1 is DFQATT and CDR2 is SNEGSKA (reference sequence). The CDR3 DNA is TGCAGTGCTTCAACAGGGGCAGATACGCAGTATTTT. It codes for CSASTGADTQYF.

The genes are TRBV6-2 or TRBV6-3 and TRBJ1-2; D is ambiguous. V dropped 0 bases and J dropped 0 bases, with 8 bases sitting between them. The CDR3 extends over 15 amino acids. CDR1 MNHEY and CDR2 SVGEGT come from the germline V gene. The CDR3 sequence: CASSYSIAANYGYTF. The CDR3 DNA is TGTGCCAGCAGTTACTCGATTGCGGCTAACTATGGCTACACCTTC.

This clonotype is medium-sized. CDR3 amino acids: CASSYPGGATDTQYF. The DNA for the CDR3 is TGTGCCAGTAGCTATCCAGGGGGGGCCACAGATACGCAGTATTTT. The chain recombines TRBV19 with TRBJ2-3; D tentatively reads TRBD1 or TRBD2 (7 bases each). V was trimmed by 6 bases and J by 2 bases, leaving 15 bases between them. The CDR3 spans 15 residues. The germline CDR1 and CDR2 sequences are LNHDA and SQIVND (reference sequence).

This sequence joins TRBV30 and TRBJ2-7; D remains ambiguous. V lost 2 bases to trimming and J lost 6 bases, with 8 bases between them. The length of the CDR3 is 11 residues. Germline V gives CDR1 GTSNPN, CDR2 SVGIG (reference sequence). This CDR3 is CAWSRGVEQYF. The CDR3 DNA follows: TGTGCCTGGAGTCGCGGCGTCGAGCAGTACTTC. Filled out from reference TRBV30 and TRBJ2-7, the complete variable domain reads SQTIHQWPATLVQPVGSPLSLECTVEGTSNPNLYWYRQAAGRGLQLLFYSVGIGQISSEVPQNLSASRPQDRQFILSSKKLLLSDSGFYLCAWSRGVEQYFGPGTRLTVT.

This clonotype is medium-sized in the sample. The V gene is TRBV19, the J gene TRBJ2-1, with D unclear. CDR3 length: 14 amino acids. The ends were cut back, 9 bases at V and 4 bases at J, with 16 bases in the middle. The germline gives CDR1 LNHDA, CDR2 SQIVND (reference sequence). The CDR3 DNA reads TGTGCCAGCCGTAACAGAAGCCTTTACAATGAGCAGTTCTTC. It yields the protein CASRNRSLYNEQFF.

Sample share makes this clonotype medium-sized (0.01 to 0.1%). This chain connects TRBV19 to TRBJ2-6; D is undetermined. The CDR3 has 19 amino acids. Germline V gene data show CDR1 as LNHDA and CDR2 as SQIVND (reference sequence). V lost 9 bases and J 0 bases, leaving 24 bases between the germline ends. The CDR3 nucleotides are TGTGCCAGCAAGACTCTGTCGTTTCGACTCTCCTCTGGGGCCAACGTCCTGACTTTC. It codes for CASKTLSFRLSSGANVLTF.

About this clonotype: A read error is possible here, since a much larger clone lies one base away. V usage is TRBV18 and J usage is TRBJ2-2; TRBD2 is a possible D gene (6 bases). Germline V lookup: CDR1 KGHSH, CDR2 LQKENI. V shed 0 bases and J shed 5 bases, with 10 bases lying between them. The CDR3 covers 15 residues. The CDR3 sequence is CASSPPGTGTGELFF. The CDR3 DNA reads as TGTGCCAGCTCACCACCAGGGACTGGGACCGGGGAGCTGTTTTTT.

The chain uses TRBV4-3 and TRBJ1-2; 8 nucleotides align to TRBD1. V lost 0 bases and J lost 2; bases outside the gene matches: 5. The CDR3 spans 16 residues. The germline gives CDR1 LGHNA, CDR2 YSLEER. The DNA of the CDR3 is TGCGCCAGCAGCCAAGATCAACAGGGGGGGAACTATGGCTACACCTTC. Residues: CASSQDQQGGNYGYTF.

The V and J genes are TRBV11-3 and TRBJ2-2, with D hard to call. Trimming shortened V by 0 bases and J by 8 bases, and 7 bases separated the two germline ends. This CDR3 region has 13 residues. Looked up from germline, CDR1 is SGHNT and CDR2 is YENEEA. CDR3 DNA sequence: TGTGCCAGCAGCTTAGACCGTCAGGGGGAGCTGTTTTTT. Translated: CASSLDRQGELFF.